Presented here are 31 T cell receptor beta chains from one specimen sequenced in a study of cytomegalovirus exposure and HLA in healthy donors. PCR employed 60 Vbeta and 13 Jbeta primers. Libraries were prepared by immunoSEQ multiplex PCR; TCRdb keeps only in-frame clonotypes and omits some of them. The data show some 190,000 clones, roughly 77% seen once. Sequencing input: PBMCs. The receptors originated from a woman aged 25 to 39 in good health and CMV-seropositive.

This clone appeared a single time. CDR3 sequence reads: CATSKRGQGHSQPQHF. The CDR3 DNA reads TGTGCCACCAGCAAAAGGGGCCAGGGGCACAGTCAGCCCCAGCATTTT. This chain uses TRBV15 with TRBJ1-5; D is possibly TRBD1 (6 bases). Trimming shortened V by 4 bases and J by 6 bases, and 19 bases separated the two germline ends. CDR3 length equals 16 residues. Per the germline V gene, CDR1 is LNHNV and CDR2 is YYDKDF (reference sequence).

This clone has just a few counts. The chain couples TRBV29-1 to TRBJ2-3, with a possible D match to TRBD1 (6 bases). Germline CDR1 reads SQVTM; CDR2 reads ANQGSEA. V gave up 6 bases and J gave up 3 bases, with 22 bases separating them. This CDR3 is built from 16 residues. In nucleotides, the CDR3 is TGCAGCGTCGGTGGGGCAGGGCAGGGGAGAACAGATACGCAGTATTTT. Translation: CSVGGAGQGRTDTQYF.

The chain combines TRBV7-2 with TRBJ2-1, with D unresolved. Germline V lookup: CDR1 SGHTA, CDR2 FQGNSA. Deletions cut 5 bases from V and 3 bases from J, with 11 bases between. The CDR3 is 14 amino acids. The CDR3 loop is CASSLEPGYNEQFF. In nucleotides, the CDR3 is TGTGCCAGCAGCCTAGAGCCGGGCTACAATGAGCAGTTCTTC.

The rearrangement uses TRBV6-5 and TRBJ2-3; perhaps TRBD1 as D (5 bases). Trimming left V 6 bases short and J 1 base short, with 11 bases between. Germline V gene data show CDR1 as MNHEY and CDR2 as SVGAGI. The CDR3 totals 14 residues. For the CDR3, the DNA is TGTGCCAGCAGCCCCATACAGGGCACAGATACGCAGTATTTT. This gives the protein CASSPIQGTDTQYF.

This clone was seen just once. This chain links TRBV15 with TRBJ2-7; tentative D call: TRBD2 (5 bases). Deletions cut 4 bases from V and 1 base from J, with 14 bases between. There are 15 residues in the CDR3. Germline loops: CDR1 LNHNV, CDR2 YYDKDF (reference sequence). CDR3 coding DNA: TGTGCCACCAGCATAGCGCGGTTAGGATCCTACGAGCAGTACTTC. Protein sequence: CATSIARLGSYEQYF.

The chain joins TRBV11-2 to TRBJ2-7, with unresolved D. V lost 6 bases to trimming and J lost 3 bases, with 9 bases between them. CDR1 and CDR2 from the germline V gene are SGHAT and FQNNGV. The CDR3 spans 12 residues. CDR3: CASRGASYEQYF. CDR3 in DNA: TGTGCCAGCAGGGGCGCGAGCTACGAGCAGTACTTC.

V and J are TRBV19 and TRBJ2-2; TRBD1 might be the D (5 bases). The CDR3 is 15 amino acids. V was pared by 1 base and J by 3 bases, with 9 bases between. Germline loops: CDR1 LNHDA, CDR2 SQIVND (reference sequence). The CDR3 protein is CASSIGQGHTGELFF. In nucleotides, the CDR3 is TGTGCCAGTAGTATAGGGCAGGGCCACACCGGGGAGCTGTTTTTT.

The chain couples TRBV19 to TRBJ2-5; a weak D match, TRBD2 (6 bases). The CDR3 is 16 residues long. The V end lost 4 bases, the J end lost 6 bases, and 21 bases lay between the germline ends. Germline V lookup: CDR1 LNHDA, CDR2 SQIVND (reference sequence). The CDR3 bases are TGTGCCAGTAGTACCCCTCGGGGAGGAGGGATCCAGACCCAGTACTTC. Its translation: CASSTPRGGGIQTQYF.

In its sample, this clone was seen once. The V call is TRBV9, the J call TRBJ2-3; TRBD1 matches 8 bases. Trimming cost V 4 bases and J 6 bases; bases outside gene matches: 10. The CDR3 is 15 amino acids. The germline gives CDR1 SGDLS, CDR2 YYNGEE. CDR3 coding DNA: TGTGCCAGCAGCCCCCAGACAGGGGTCGTCGATACGCAGTATTTT. The encoded protein is CASSPQTGVVDTQYF.

The chain uses TRBV7-3 and TRBJ2-1; 13 nucleotides match TRBD2. Germline V gives CDR1 SGHTA, CDR2 FQGTGA. There are 15 residues in the CDR3. The V gene end was trimmed by 5 bases and the J gene end by 4 bases; junction bases not matched to a gene: 2. CDR3 in amino acids: CASSRLAGGYNEQFF. DNA of the CDR3: TGTGCCAGCAGCCGACTAGCGGGGGGTTACAATGAGCAGTTCTTC.

The DNA for the CDR3 is TGTGCCAGCAGCTCGCCTCCGGGACAGTTCGCGAACACCGGGGAGCTGTTTTTT. Protein product: CASSSPPGQFANTGELFF. This chain connects TRBV5-6 to TRBJ2-2; 7 bases align to TRBD1. The germline V gene has CDR1 SGHDT and CDR2 YYEEEE. This CDR3 comprises 18 residues. With V trimmed by 3 bases and J by 0 bases, 11 bases remained unmatched.

The CDR3 DNA sequence: TGCGCCAGCAGCCAAGATACGGCGGGGGGCCTTTACGAGCAGTACTTC. Translated, it gives CASSQDTAGGLYEQYF. The chain couples TRBV4-3 to TRBJ2-7, with 8 positions matching TRBD2. The ends lost 0 bases at V and 4 bases at J; junction bases unmatched: 8. The germline gives CDR1 LGHNA, CDR2 YSLEER. CDR3 size: 16 residues.

The chain employs TRBV27 and TRBJ2-7, with 7 bases lining up with TRBD1. The V segment lost 6 bases and the J segment 4 bases; nucleotides outside the gene matches: 6. The CDR3 is made up of 13 amino acids. Germline-derived CDR1 and CDR2 are MNHEY and SMNVEV (reference sequence). The CDR3 loop reads CASRTGSKYEQYF. The CDR3 region has the DNA TGTGCCAGCAGGACAGGGAGTAAATACGAGCAGTACTTC.

The chain links TRBV6-1 to TRBJ1-2; TRBD1 is a possible D gene (5 bases). V lost 1 base to trimming and J lost 4 bases, with 10 bases between them. Germline CDR1 MNHNS, CDR2 SASEGT. The CDR3 covers 14 residues. The chain's CDR3 is CASSEVRGSYGYTF. The CDR3 bases are TGTGCCAGCAGTGAAGTCCGGGGGAGCTATGGCTACACCTTC.

This sequence joins TRBV18 and TRBJ2-5, with 9 bases aligning to TRBD2. Trimming cost V 3 bases and J 4 bases; bases outside gene matches: 9. The CDR3 spans 16 residues. Per the germline V gene, CDR1 is KGHSH and CDR2 is LQKENI. CDR3 amino acids: CASSPWTSEGGETQYF. For the CDR3, the DNA is TGTGCCAGCTCACCCTGGACTAGCGAAGGGGGAGAGACCCAGTACTTC.

The chain is built from TRBV2 and TRBJ1-6; no clear D. V was cut by 3 bases and J by 7 bases, with 13 bases left in between. There are 15 residues in the CDR3. From germline, CDR1 is SNHLY and CDR2 FYNNEI. CDR3 region: CASSDPRGANSPLHF. CDR3 nucleotides: TGTGCCAGCAGTGACCCGCGGGGAGCGAATTCACCCCTCCACTTT.

This chain joins TRBV6-6 and TRBJ2-3; 11 bases fit TRBD1. This CDR3 spans 15 amino acids. V shed 4 bases, J shed 4 bases, and the junction held 4 bases outside the gene matches. Looked up from germline, CDR1 is MNHNY and CDR2 is SVGAGI (reference sequence). For the CDR3, the DNA is TGTGCCAGCAGTTGGGGACAGGGGGAATCAGATACGCAGTATTTT. This translates into CASSWGQGESDTQYF.

The J gene is TRBJ1-4, the V gene TRBV7-2; D unresolved. The CDR3 runs 15 residues. Germline CDR1 and CDR2: SGHTA and FQGNSA. Trimming took 6 bases from V and 6 from J, leaving 17 bases between them. The CDR3 coding sequence is TGTGCCAGCAGACCTTCTGGCACCTTATATGAAAAACTGTTTTTT. Its translation is CASRPSGTLYEKLFF.

This clone turned up a few times. The chain is built from TRBV13 and TRBJ2-7, with D possibly being TRBD2 (5 bases). This CDR3 is built from 16 residues. V gave up 4 bases and J gave up 0 bases, with 16 bases separating them. Germline CDR1 is PRHDT and CDR2 is FYEKMQ (reference sequence). For the CDR3, the DNA is TGTGCCAGCAGCTCGCCGGACGGGAAGGGCTCCTACGAGCAGTACTTC. This encodes CASSSPDGKGSYEQYF.

The chain uses TRBV19 and TRBJ2-3; 13 positions match TRBD2. Germline CDR1 and CDR2: LNHDA and SQIVND (reference sequence). J lost 3 bases, V lost 5 bases, and 11 bases had no gene match. There are 18 residues in the CDR3. CDR3: CASSRTGTSGARTDTQYF. Here the CDR3 DNA reads TGTGCCAGTAGTCGGACCGGGACTAGCGGGGCCAGGACAGATACGCAGTATTTT. The entire variable domain, with the rest obtained from reference TRBV19 and TRBJ2-3, is as follows: DGGITQSPKYLFRKEGQNVTLSCEQNLNHDAMYWYRQDPGQGLRLIYYSQIVNDFQKGDIAEGYSVSREKKESFPLTVTSAQKNPTAFYLCASSRTGTSGARTDTQYFGPGTRLTVL.

V usage is TRBV2 and J usage is TRBJ1-5; D might be TRBD1 (5 bases). Germline V lookup: CDR1 SNHLY, CDR2 FYNNEI. The V gene lost 3 bases and the J gene lost 4 bases, with 10 bases spanning the gap. The CDR3 has 14 residues. The CDR3 region has the DNA TGTGCCAGCAGTGAGGTGCAGGGTAATCAGCCCCAGCATTTT. Amino acid sequence: CASSEVQGNQPQHF.

The chain is built from TRBV28 and TRBJ2-7; 8 nucleotides agree with TRBD1. In germline, CDR1 is MDHEN, CDR2 SYDVKM. This CDR3 has 14 amino acids. After removal of 7 bases from V and 4 bases from J, the junction contained 9 bases not matched to a gene. The CDR3 DNA follows: TGTGCCAGCACCCAAAAGGACAGGGTATACGAGCAGTACTTC. Protein: CASTQKDRVYEQYF.

The rearrangement uses TRBV7-9 and TRBJ1-3; the D is unclear. The length of the CDR3 is 12 residues. The ends were cut back, 3 bases at V and 4 bases at J, with 4 bases in the middle. Germline CDR1 reads SEHNR; CDR2 reads FQNEAQ (reference sequence). CDR3 bases: TGTGCCAGCAGCTTCGAGGGAAACACCATATATTTT. It yields the protein CASSFEGNTIYF.

A remark on this clone: Mismatch with germline at one junction end may stem from a read error. The sample holds other DNA sequences that translate to the same CDR3. V is TRBV7-8 and J is TRBJ2-6; D is perhaps TRBD1 (5 bases). Germline loops: CDR1 SGHVS, CDR2 FQNEAQ. The CDR3 loop spans 17 amino acids. The CDR3 DNA reads as TGTGCCAGCGGACATTCAAGACCGAACTCTGGAGCCAACGTCCTGACTTTC. Translating it yields CASGHSRPNSGANVLTF.

This chain uses TRBV30 with TRBJ1-1; D is uncertain. From germline, CDR1 is GTSNPN and CDR2 SVGIG (reference sequence). Trimming removed 2 bases from V and 6 bases from J, with 16 bases in between. CDR3 length equals 14 residues. CDR3 sequence: CAWSPLWSCAEAFF. The CDR3 nucleotides are TGTGCCTGGAGTCCATTATGGAGTTGCGCTGAAGCTTTCTTT.

J is TRBJ2-7 and V is TRBV18; 11 bases are a match to TRBD1. J gave up 3 bases and V 3 bases, and 4 bases lay outside the gene matches. Germline-derived CDR1 and CDR2 are KGHSH and LQKENI. CDR3 size: 15 residues. The CDR3 loop is CASSPTGTGGYEQYF. The CDR3 DNA sequence: TGTGCCAGCTCACCCACCGGGACAGGGGGCTACGAGCAGTACTTC.

This sequence joins TRBV9 and TRBJ2-2; 9 bases are a match to TRBD1. The CDR3 runs to 16 residues. The J segment lost 8 bases and the V segment lost 4 bases, leaving 12 bases of the junction unmatched. The germline CDR1 and CDR2 sequences are SGDLS and YYNGEE. CDR3 in amino acids: CASSTGTGSMGGELFF. CDR3 DNA sequence: TGTGCCAGCAGCACCGGGACAGGGAGTATGGGAGGGGAGCTGTTTTTT.

The chain combines TRBV5-4 with TRBJ2-7; 8 positions agree with TRBD1. CDR3 length: 14 amino acids. Trimming at V came to 1 base and at J to 7 bases, leaving 7 bases not matched to a gene. The V gene's germline CDR1 is SGHNT and CDR2 YYREEE (reference sequence). CDR3 DNA: TGTGCCAGCAGCTTGAGGCAGGGGGCGGAAGAGCAGTACTTC. Its translation: CASSLRQGAEEQYF.

The chain joins TRBV30 to TRBJ1-5; the D is unclear. Germline V lookup: CDR1 GTSNPN, CDR2 SVGIG (reference sequence). The CDR3 extends over 12 amino acids. V lost 3 bases, J lost 5 bases, and 8 bases lay in between. DNA for the CDR3: TGTGCCTGGAGGGAGGTGGATCAGCCCCAGCATTTT. This codes for CAWREVDQPQHF.

V usage is TRBV4-3 and J usage is TRBJ2-5, with TRBD2 identical over 15 bases. Unmatched junction bases numbered 15, after V lost 0 bases and J lost 4 bases. In germline, CDR1 is LGHNA, CDR2 YSLEER. The CDR3 spans 21 residues. The CDR3 sequence is CASSQDPPRTSGGAPGETQYF. In DNA, the CDR3 is TGCGCCAGCAGCCAAGATCCCCCTAGGACTAGCGGGGGGGCCCCAGGAGAGACCCAGTACTTC.

The chain recombines TRBV7-2 with TRBJ2-1; 9 nucleotides agree with TRBD1. The CDR3 consists of 15 residues. Looked up from germline, CDR1 is SGHTA and CDR2 is FQGNSA. The V and J ends lost 5 bases and 3 bases, in that order; junction bases with no gene match: 5. CDR3 loop: CASSPDRGIYNEQFF. The CDR3 coding sequence is TGTGCCAGCAGCCCCGACAGGGGGATCTACAATGAGCAGTTCTTC.